This T cell receptor (beta chain) was captured by sequencing in a study of cytomegalovirus exposure and HLA in healthy donors. Use of 60 Vbeta and 13 Jbeta primers characterized the PCR. Generated by immunoSEQ multiplex PCR, the TCRdb table keeps only in-frame clones and is missing some. The sample includes over 130,000 clones, 82% of them seen just once. Study results and caveats: An Asian-associated ancestry cluster reportedly showed fewer N-insertions than the roughly 670-donor mean in a later analysis. Analysis was performed later, and it showed HLA-associated TCR beta chains to be more clonally expanded than equally common others.

Every donor was a healthy person donating bone marrow. The CDR3 is 14 amino acids. CDR1 is SGHVS and CDR2 is FQNEAQ in the germline V gene. V lost 4 bases to trimming and J lost 3 bases; unmatched junction nucleotides: 6. As concerns this clone: As yet, its antigen is unknown.

The origin of this receptor is a male donor in good health and CMV-seronegative. The sample comprised PBMCs. The rearrangement uses TRBV7-8 and TRBJ2-7; 7 bases match TRBD1. Here the CDR3 reads CASSSDRVSYEQYF. The CDR3 DNA reads TGTGCCAGCAGCTCCGACAGGGTGAGCTACGAGCAGTACTTC. The whole variable domain, remainder taken from reference TRBV7-8 and TRBJ2-7, is GAGVSQSPRYKVAKRGQDVALRCDPISGHVSLFWYQQALGQGPEFLTYFQNEAQLDKSGLPSDRFFAERPEGSVSTLKIQRTQQEDSAVYLCASSSDRVSYEQYFGPGTRLTVT.